This TCR beta chain was found in a study of blood T cells in healthy people across ages. Study-wide background: When template switching was applied, about one barcoded beta molecule was captured per two T cells. Study-level points and caveats: Age showed a roughly linear inverse relationship with TCR beta diversity per million T cells. It was held that the diversity estimates obtained from one million T cells were underestimates.

The CDR3 runs 13 residues. Looked up from germline, CDR1 is ENHRY and CDR2 is SYGVKD. V dropped 4 bases and J dropped 5 bases, with 11 bases sitting between them. At least 6 million PBMCs were isolated per sample. As for this clonotype: Its antigen remains unidentified.

A second PCR of 7 to 11 cycles used a sample-barcoded 5' primer and a J-beta primer mix. TCRdb reanalysed the 5' RACE reads using MiXCR and keeps one entry per CDR3 protein. The sample carries 650,000 to 800,000 distinct CDR3 sequences, roughly 44% recorded once. The TCR originated in a man in his 60s in good health. This chain uses TRBV10-3 with TRBJ2-5; D is perhaps TRBD1 (5 bases). Sequenced: blood. The CDR3 spells CAISATAGETQYF. The CDR3 bases are TGTGCCATCAGTGCGACAGCAGGGGAGACCCAGTACTTC.